The subject of this entry is one T cell receptor (beta chain). Here immunoSEQ multiplex PCR was the method, and the copy in TCRdb shows in-frame clones only, minus some. The profile shows roughly 2.4 million clones, 90% to 96% of them singletons. This sample was taken from a study of shared clonotypes between healthy human individuals. Germline V gives CDR1 SGHRS, CDR2 YFSETQ. This CDR3 has 14 amino acids. Trimming took 4 bases from V and 2 from J, leaving 11 bases between them. Specimen: naive CD4+ T cells sorted from blood. Subset: CD45RA+ positively selected. This receptor was obtained from a man aged 18 to 30 in good health. The rearrangement joins TRBV5-1 to TRBJ2-3, with a weak D call TRBD2 (6 bases). CDR3 sequence: CASSVGEVTDTQYF. For the CDR3, the DNA is TGCGCCAGCAGCGTAGGGGAGGTCACAGATACGCAGTATTTT.